This T cell receptor beta chain derives from a study of human T cells and chemical hapten exposure. Time point described: pre-sensitization, week 0. Specified treatment: therapeutic diphenylcyclopropenone sensitization with weekly scalp DPC. In this sample, this clonotype turned up a few times. TCRdb ran MiXCR on the RACE reads and lists one entry per CDR3 protein. The sample lists some 330,000 distinct CDR3 sequences; around 5% were seen once. Germline loops: CDR1 LGHNA, CDR2 YSLEER. Trimming stripped 2 bases from V and 3 bases from J, with 16 bases between. This CDR3 has 16 amino acids. Material: whole blood, obtained in connection with sensitization to the hapten diphenylcyclopropenone (DPC). J is TRBJ1-1 and V is TRBV4-3; D call uncertain. This receptor was identified in a woman between 18 and 30 years old with alopecia areata. Some clones in this sample may be carry-over from other donors' samples. CDR3 nucleotide sequence: TGCGCCAGCAGCCAACTATGGGGAGGGTCGGACACTGAAGCTTTCTTT. Translated: CASSQLWGGSDTEAFF.